This passage covers 15 T cell receptor beta chains from one sample sequenced in a study of T cell responses to AZD1222 COVID-19 vaccine. TCRdb's table, derived via immunoSEQ multiplex PCR, lists solely in-frame clones and lacks some. This sample has 140,000 to 150,000 clones, with under 95% found just once. This sample comprised peripheral blood, obtained on day 0 of AZD1222 vaccination. The source is an adult in good health.

The sample holds one count of this clone. V usage is TRBV3-1 (or the pseudogene TRBV3-2) and J usage is TRBJ2-3; D unclear. The V end lost 0 bases, the J end lost 2 bases, and 12 bases lay between the germline ends. Germline CDR1 reads LGHDT; CDR2 reads YNNKEL (reference sequence). CDR3 length equals 16 residues. CDR3 residues: CASSQDPARNTDTQYF. In DNA form, the CDR3 reads TGTGCCAGCAGCCAAGATCCAGCGAGAAACACAGATACGCAGTATTTT.

The J gene is TRBJ1-3, the V gene TRBV7-2; D is unclear. The CDR3 sequence is 14 residues long. V was pared by 5 bases and J by 1 base, with 9 bases between. CDR1 is SGHTA and CDR2 is FQGNSA in the germline V gene. The CDR3 sequence: CASSRRGSGNTIYF. CDR3 nucleotides: TGTGCCAGCAGCCGTCGCGGATCTGGAAACACCATATATTTT.

This rearrangement joins TRBV2 to TRBJ2-2, with D perhaps matching TRBD1 (7 bases). Germline assignment: CDR1 SNHLY and CDR2 FYNNEI. The CDR3 contains 16 residues. V was pared by 2 bases and J by 6 bases, with 16 bases between. The CDR3, as DNA: TGTGCCAGCAGTGAATCGGGGCAGGGGGGTCCCGGGGAGCTGTTTTTT. Its protein is CASSESGQGGPGELFF.

This clone was observed once. This chain joins TRBV4-2 and TRBJ2-1; 8 nucleotides line up with TRBD1. The J segment lost 6 bases and the V segment lost 5 bases, leaving 12 bases of the junction unmatched. CDR1 LGHNA and CDR2 YNFKEQ come from the germline V gene. The CDR3 covers 16 residues. Written as DNA, the CDR3 is TGTGCCAGCAGCGTGCCCCCAGGGGGCTCGGGCAATGAGCAGTTCTTC. It encodes CASSVPPGGSGNEQFF.

The V gene is TRBV24-1, the J gene TRBJ1-5; D remains unclear. The CDR3 contains 13 residues. V was cut by 3 bases and J by 7 bases, with 9 bases left in between. CDR1 KGHDR and CDR2 SFDVKD come from the germline V gene. The CDR3 DNA follows: TGTGCCACCAGTGATGGGATGTGGCAGCCCCAGCATTTT. Its protein is CATSDGMWQPQHF.

J is TRBJ2-5 and V is TRBV2; TRBD1 might be the D (6 bases). Germline V lookup: CDR1 SNHLY, CDR2 FYNNEI. The CDR3 extends over 15 amino acids. The V end was cut by 4 bases, the J end by 5 bases, with 17 bases between. DNA of the CDR3: TGTGCCAGCAGTGGGGTAGGGGGAAGGGGCGAGACCCAGTACTTC. Translating it yields CASSGVGGRGETQYF.

V is TRBV9 and J is TRBJ1-1, with 7 bases lining up with TRBD1. J was trimmed by 5 bases and V by 4 bases; bases with no gene match: 8. The germline gives CDR1 SGDLS, CDR2 YYNGEE. This CDR3 has 14 amino acids. The CDR3 spells CASSPGQVRTEAFF. Here the CDR3 DNA reads TGTGCCAGCAGCCCCGGACAGGTTCGGACTGAAGCTTTCTTT. The whole variable domain, filled in from reference TRBV9 and TRBJ1-1, reads DSGVTQTPKHLITATGQRVTLRCSPRSGDLSVYWYQQSLDQGLQFLIQYYNGEERAKGNILERFSAQQFPDLHSELNLSSLELGDSALYFCASSPGQVRTEAFFGQGTRLTVV.

The table lists this clone with a few counts. The gene calls are TRBV5-1 and TRBJ1-5, with D uncertain. This CDR3 is 14 amino acids long. Germline V gene sequence: CDR1 SGHRS, CDR2 YFSETQ. V lost 1 base and J 1 base, leaving 6 bases between the germline ends. The CDR3 spells CASSLTGSNQPQHF. CDR3 in DNA: TGCGCCAGCAGCTTGACCGGGAGCAATCAGCCCCAGCATTTT.

This sequence joins TRBV10-3 and TRBJ1-4, with D possibly TRBD1 on 6 matching bases. The CDR3 has 14 amino acids. Per the germline V gene, CDR1 is ENHRY and CDR2 is SYGVKD. Trimming cost V 6 bases and J 2 bases, with 10 bases left between them. In DNA form, the CDR3 reads TGTGCCATCAGCAGGGGTGGCACTAATGAAAAACTGTTTTTT. It translates to CAISRGGTNEKLFF.

V usage is TRBV18 and J usage is TRBJ1-5; TRBD1 might be the D (6 bases). CDR3 size: 14 residues. V was shortened by 4 bases and J by 5 bases, with 12 bases between the two germline ends. Germline lookup yields CDR1 KGHSH and CDR2 LQKENI. The CDR3, as DNA: TGTGCCAGCTCACGGGGCAGGGGAGATCAGCCCCAGCATTTT. It specifies CASSRGRGDQPQHF.

V usage is TRBV7-2 and J usage is TRBJ2-3, with 8 positions matching TRBD2. This CDR3 spans 15 amino acids. After removal of 1 base from V and 5 bases from J, the junction contained 5 bases not matched to a gene. Looked up from germline, CDR1 is SGHTA and CDR2 is FQGNSA. For the CDR3, the DNA is TGTGCCAGCAGCTTAGGAGCGGGGGATAGAGATACGCAGTATTTT. It codes for CASSLGAGDRDTQYF.

This clone has just one count. The genes are TRBV28 and TRBJ1-1; 11 bases fit TRBD1. Germline-derived CDR1 and CDR2 are MDHEN and SYDVKM. V lost 8 bases, J lost 6 bases, and 11 bases stayed unmatched. This CDR3 is 15 amino acids long. CDR3 sequence reads: CASPQRDRGTSEAFF. CDR3 DNA: TGTGCCAGCCCCCAGCGGGACAGGGGGACATCTGAAGCTTTCTTT.

CDR3 DNA sequence: TGTGCCAGCAGTTACTCGAAGAGGCAGAACTACGAGCAGTACTTC. Translating it yields CASSYSKRQNYEQYF. This sequence joins TRBV6-5 and TRBJ2-7; D is undetermined. Trimming removed 0 bases at V and 3 bases at J, with 12 bases between. Germline CDR1 MNHEY, CDR2 SVGAGI. CDR3 length equals 15 residues.

This clone was observed a single time. The J gene is TRBJ1-2, the V gene TRBV6-2 or TRBV6-3; TRBD1 matches 9 bases. The CDR3 sequence is 14 residues long. V shed 5 bases and J 2 bases; nucleotides not matched to a gene: 3. From germline, CDR1 is MNHEY and CDR2 SVGEGT. This chain's CDR3 is CASSRQGVNYGYTF. As DNA, the CDR3 is TGTGCCAGCAGTAGACAGGGGGTCAACTATGGCTACACCTTC.

This chain links TRBV3-1 (or the pseudogene TRBV3-2) with TRBJ2-1, with 8 bases aligning to TRBD1. J lost 7 bases, V lost 4 bases, and 12 bases had no gene match. The CDR3 consists of 16 residues. CDR1 and CDR2 from the germline V gene are LGHDT and YNNKEL (reference sequence). The CDR3 sequence is CASSPFPGQGNNEQFF. The CDR3 nucleotides read TGTGCCAGCAGCCCATTTCCCGGACAGGGAAATAATGAGCAGTTCTTC.